Listed below are T cell receptor beta chains from one sample, sequenced in a study of shared clonotypes between healthy human individuals. Data came from immunoSEQ multiplex PCR; TCRdb stores just in-frame clones and leaves some out. This sample has more than 2 million clones; 95% occur once, and the top ten carry 0.13%. The sample was naive CD4+ T cells sorted from blood. The receptors derive from a man aged 18 to 29 in good health. The CDR3 runs from the conserved cysteine through the conserved F or W. D genes are given only for firm matches. Clone size is shown for a subset of rows, as once, few, many or a class of expanded clone.

>TRBV5-8|-|-|TRBJ2-7
TGTGCCAGCAGCTTGGCCTTCGGGGTAGTGTACGAGCAGTACTTC
CASSLAFGVVYEQYF
>TRBV5-6|-|-|TRBJ2-3
TGTGCCAGCAGACCGACAACCGGAATCACAGATACGCAGTATTTT
CASRPTTGITDTQYF
>TRBV4-3|-|TRBD1|TRBJ2-7
TGCGCCAGCAGCCAAGGACAGGGAAACGACGAGCAGTACTTC
CASSQGQGNDEQYF
>TRBV28|-|-|TRBJ2-7
TGTGCCAGCAGTACGACCCCCGCGGGGGAGCAGTACTTC
CASSTTPAGEQYF
>TRBV27|-|-|TRBJ2-6
TGTGCCAGCAGTTTATTGGGACACGCAAACTCTGGGGCCAACGTCCTGACTTTC
CASSLLGHANSGANVLTF
>TRBV27|-|-|TRBJ2-7
TGTGCCAGCAGTCCCCTCACAGGATACGAGCAGTACTTC
CASSPLTGYEQYF
>TRBV5-1|-|-|TRBJ2-5
TGCGCCAGCAGCTGGGGGGACGGAAAAGAGACCCAGTACTTC
CASSWGDGKETQYF
>TRBV19|-|TRBD1|TRBJ2-7
TGTGCCAGTAGCAAAAGACAGGGGACGCGTCGAGAGCAGTACTTC
CASSKRQGTRREQYF
>TRBV5-3|-|-|TRBJ2-1
TGTGCCAGAAGCTCACTAAATCATAGGTGGGATGAGCAGTTCTTC
CARSSLNHRWDEQFF
>TRBV28|once|-|TRBJ1-1
TGTGCCAGCAGTTTATCAGGGGTTAATGAAGCTTTCTTT
CASSLSGVNEAFF
>TRBV2|once|-|TRBJ1-2
TGTGCCAGCAGCGCAGACAGTAACTATGGCTACACCTTC
CASSADSNYGYTF
>TRBV7-3|-|TRBD2|TRBJ2-2
TGTGCCAGCAGCTTCGCGGGGGGCGCAACCGGGGAGCTGTTTTTT
CASSFAGGATGELFF
>TRBV5-1|-|-|TRBJ2-2
TGCGCCAGCAGCTTGGAAGACCTCCCCGCGGGGGAGCTGTTTTTT
CASSLEDLPAGELFF
>TRBV6-5|-|-|TRBJ1-2
TGTGCCAGCAGTTATTATCGGGAGGGCTATGGCTACACCTTC
CASSYYREGYGYTF
>TRBV18|-|TRBD2|TRBJ2-1
TGTGCCAGCTCACCACCGGCGGGAGGGCCGGGTGAGCAGTTCTTC
CASSPPAGGPGEQFF
>TRBV7-9|-|-|TRBJ1-5
TGTGCCAGCAGCTTATTTGACAGCGGTGGGCCCCAGCATTTT
CASSLFDSGGPQHF
>TRBV11-2|-|-|TRBJ2-7
TGTGCCAGCAGCTTAGGACAGGCTAACTACGAGCAGTACTTC
CASSLGQANYEQYF
>TRBV29-1|-|TRBD1|TRBJ2-2
TGCAGCGTTTTAGTGACAGGGGCCCCCGGGGAGCTGTTTTTT
CSVLVTGAPGELFF
>TRBV27|-|-|TRBJ1-6
TGTGCCAGCAGCGACTACCGGGGGACGAATTCACCCCTCCACTTT
CASSDYRGTNSPLHF
>TRBV11-2|-|-|TRBJ2-2
TGTGCCAGCAGCTTAGATCTTCTGACCGGGGAGCTGTTTTTT
CASSLDLLTGELFF
>TRBV5-4|-|-|TRBJ2-5
TGTGCCAGCAGCTCGAATAGAGAAGAGACCCAGTACTTC
CASSSNREETQYF
>TRBV2|-|-|TRBJ1-2
TGTGCCAGCATTCGGACAGCGCCTGTCTATGGCTACACCTTC
CASIRTAPVYGYTF
>TRBV5-4|-|-|TRBJ1-1
TGTGCCAGCAGACGGGACTTCATCGGTACTGAAGCTTTCTTT
CASRRDFIGTEAFF
>TRBV2|-|TRBD1|TRBJ1-1
TGTGCCAGCAGTCAACAGGGGGCGGGCGCTGAAGCTTTCTTT
CASSQQGAGAEAFF
>TRBV11-2|-|-|TRBJ2-3
TGTGCCAGCAGCCCGATAGCGACCCCTGGGGCGGATACGCAGTATTTT
CASSPIATPGADTQYF
>TRBV6-6|-|-|TRBJ2-7
TGTGCCAGCAGTTATGGGTCAACAGGGAGCGAGCAGTACTTC
CASSYGSTGSEQYF
>TRBV7-7|-|TRBD2|TRBJ2-5
TGTGCTAGCAGTCCGGGACTAGTGGGAGAGACCCAGTACTTC
CASSPGLVGETQYF
>TRBV4-3|-|TRBD1|TRBJ2-7
TGCGCCAGCAGCCAATCACAGGGGTACGAGCAGTACTTC
CASSQSQGYEQYF
>TRBV5-4|-|TRBD2|TRBJ2-5
TGTGCCAGCAGCCCCGGGACTAGCGGGGGGGCGCTTGTGACCCAGTACTTC
CASSPGTSGGALVTQYF
>TRBV6-5|-|-|TRBJ1-3
TGTGCCAGCAGTAAACTTGGAAACACCATATATTTT
CASSKLGNTIYF
>TRBV30|-|-|TRBJ1-5
TGTGCCTGGAGTGTAACGGGGTCCAACAATCAGCCCCAGCATTTT
CAWSVTGSNNQPQHF
>TRBV2|-|-|TRBJ2-1
TGTGCCAGCAGTGCGCAGGGGCGGGACAATGAGCAGTTCTTC
CASSAQGRDNEQFF
>TRBV5-1|-|TRBD1|TRBJ2-5
TGCGCCAGCAGCTCGACAGGGACCCTCCAAGAGACCCAGTACTTC
CASSSTGTLQETQYF
>TRBV5-4|-|TRBD2|TRBJ2-3
TGTGCCAGCAGGGCCGGGACTAGCGGCCTACCGGGTACGCAGTATTTT
CASRAGTSGLPGTQYF
>TRBV4-3|-|-|TRBJ1-1
TGCGCCAGCAGCCGAGGAGGACAGCTGAACACTGAAGCTTTCTTT
CASSRGGQLNTEAFF
>TRBV19|-|-|TRBJ1-1
TGTGCCAGTAGTATACCCCAGGGAGTGATAACTGAAGCTTTCTTT
CASSIPQGVITEAFF
>TRBV5-1|once|TRBD2|TRBJ2-5
TGCGCCAGCAGCATCTTAGCGGGGGACCAAGAGACCCAGTACTTC
CASSILAGDQETQYF
>TRBV2|-|TRBD2|TRBJ2-7
TGTGCCAGCGGGCTGAGAGCGGGAAACTCCTACGAGCAGTACTTC
CASGLRAGNSYEQYF
>TRBV7-2|-|-|TRBJ2-1
TGTGCCAGCAGCTTAGGGGGGCAGTTCTTC
CASSLGGQFF
>TRBV9|-|TRBD2|TRBJ2-1
TGTGCCAGCAGCCCAAGGACTAGCGGGAGATCGTACAATGAGCAGTTCTTC
CASSPRTSGRSYNEQFF
>TRBV10-3|-|TRBD2|TRBJ2-3
TGTGCCTCGGGACTAGCGGGGACAGATACGCAGTATTTT
CASGLAGTDTQYF
>TRBV5-4|-|-|TRBJ1-2
TGTGCCAGCAGCTTGGAAGGTCGACGTACGTATGGCTACACCTTC
CASSLEGRRTYGYTF
>TRBV2|once|-|TRBJ1-2
TGTGCCAGCATAGGTGGGAAAGCTAACTATGGCTACACCTTC
CASIGGKANYGYTF
>TRBV5-4|-|TRBD1|TRBJ2-4
TGTGCCAGCAGCTTGCAGGGACAGGGTGGATTGGGGGCCAAAAACATTCAGTACTTC
CASSLQGQGGLGAKNIQYF
>TRBV7-8|-|-|TRBJ2-7
TGTGCCAGCAGCCCCAATAGCGGCGGAGCCTACGAGCAGTACTTC
CASSPNSGGAYEQYF
>TRBV19|few|-|TRBJ1-2
TGTGCCAGTAGTAAGGCAGGGGATCGGGCTACCTTC
CASSKAGDRATF
>TRBV9|-|-|TRBJ1-1
TGTGCCAGCAGCGTCGCGGGCCGTGGGACTGAAGCTTTCTTT
CASSVAGRGTEAFF
>TRBV30|-|TRBD1|TRBJ2-2
TGTGCCTGGAGTTGGGACAGCCCCGGGGAGCTGTTTTTT
CAWSWDSPGELFF
>TRBV11-2|-|TRBD2|TRBJ2-3
TGTGCCAGCAGCTTTCAAATAGCGGGAGCTGATACGCAGTATTTT
CASSFQIAGADTQYF
>TRBV10-3|few|-|TRBJ2-2
TGTGGCGCAAGGGACGGCAACACCGGGGAGCTGTTTTTT
CGARDGNTGELFF
>TRBV5-4|-|TRBD2|TRBJ2-7
TGTGCCAGCAGCTCATCTAGCGGGAGTAAATACGAGCAGTACTTC
CASSSSSGSKYEQYF
>TRBV6-5|once|TRBD1|TRBJ2-7
TGTGCCAGCAGTCAGGACAGGGGACACTCCTACGAGCAGTACTTC
CASSQDRGHSYEQYF
>TRBV4-1|-|TRBD1|TRBJ1-2
TGCGCCAGCAGCCGCACAGGGGGCGTTGACTATGGCTACACCTTC
CASSRTGGVDYGYTF
>TRBV4-1|-|-|TRBJ2-7
TGCGCCAGCAGCCAAGATCCGGGAAAGGGCTCCTACGAGCAGTACTTC
CASSQDPGKGSYEQYF
>TRBV6-6|-|-|TRBJ1-6
TGTGCCAGCAGTTCTGGGAATTCACCCCTCCACTTT
CASSSGNSPLHF